The clone carrying this T cell receptor (beta chain) was counted a single time. Germline V gene lookup returns CDR1 SGDLS and CDR2 YYNGEE. The CDR3 is made up of 15 amino acids. V dropped 2 bases and J dropped 4; count of bases not matched to a gene: 5. These data are taken from a study of blood T cell repertoires in COVID-19. Across the study: Some COVID-19 samples were acute and others convalescent; all came from the United States, Italy and Spain.

Profiling relied on immunoSEQ multiplex PCR, and the TCRdb table lists in-frame clones only, not all of them. The sample records 65,000 or so clones, approximately 75% being singletons. The V and J genes are TRBV9 and TRBJ1-1; TRBD1 agrees at 10 bases. The TCR was taken from a man older than 75 with acute or convalescent COVID-19. Sequenced input: peripheral blood. The CDR3 loop is CASSVTGQGSTEAFF. The CDR3 nucleotides read TGTGCCAGCAGCGTCACGGGACAGGGGAGCACTGAAGCTTTCTTT.